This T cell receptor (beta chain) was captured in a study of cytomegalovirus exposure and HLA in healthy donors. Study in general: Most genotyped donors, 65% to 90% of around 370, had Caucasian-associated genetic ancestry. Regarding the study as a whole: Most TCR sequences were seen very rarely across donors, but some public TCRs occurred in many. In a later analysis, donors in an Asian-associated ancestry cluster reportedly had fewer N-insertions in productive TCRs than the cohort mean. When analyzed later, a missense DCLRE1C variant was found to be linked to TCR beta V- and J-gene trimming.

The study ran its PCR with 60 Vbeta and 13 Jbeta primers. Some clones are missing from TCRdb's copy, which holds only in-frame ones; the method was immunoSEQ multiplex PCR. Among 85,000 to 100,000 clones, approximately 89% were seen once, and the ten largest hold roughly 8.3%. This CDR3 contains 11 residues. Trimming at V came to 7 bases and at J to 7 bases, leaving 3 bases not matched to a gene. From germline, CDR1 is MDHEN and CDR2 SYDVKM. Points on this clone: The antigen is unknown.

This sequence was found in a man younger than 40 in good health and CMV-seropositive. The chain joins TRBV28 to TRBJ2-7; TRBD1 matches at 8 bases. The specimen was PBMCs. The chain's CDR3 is CASKDREEQYF. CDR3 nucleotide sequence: TGTGCCAGCAAGGACAGGGAGGAGCAGTACTTC.